A selection of T cell receptor beta chains follows, all from one sample in a study of response to subunit inactivated influenza vaccine. One entry per CDR3 protein, called by TCRdb with MiXCR from the RT-PCR reads. The repertoire holds fewer than 650,000 distinct CDR3 sequences, roughly 13% seen once, with around 12% in the top ten. Sequences were derived from PBMCs from blood, sampled about 40 days after vaccination. The origin of the receptors is a man aged 50 to 60 who received an inactivated influenza vaccine. Both conserved end residues are part of each CDR3. D genes are given only for firm matches. Not every row has a clone size; where given, it reads once, few, many or a size class.

V gene,D gene,clone size,J gene,CDR3 protein,CDR3 DNA
TRBV28,NA,NA,TRBJ2-1,CASSLSQVRAPSPNEQFF,TGTGCCAGCAGTTTATCGCAGGTCCGAGCCCCGAGCCCCAATGAGCAGTTCTTC
TRBV7-2,NA,many,TRBJ2-3,CASTSFTDTQYF,TGTGCCAGCACCTCGTTTACAGATACGCAGTATTTT
TRBV4-3,NA,NA,TRBJ2-6,CASSHALIRGVSSGANVLTF,TGCGCCAGCAGCCACGCCCTTATTCGAGGGGTCAGCTCTGGGGCCAACGTCCTGACTTTC
TRBV6-4,NA,few,TRBJ2-3,CASSDGLTQYF,TGTGCCAGCAGTGACGGGCTTACGCAGTATTTT
TRBV12-5,NA,NA,TRBJ2-3,CASGLVLPRVVQPSTDTQYF,TGTGCTAGTGGTTTGGTCCTCCCACGAGTCGTACAGCCTAGCACAGATACGCAGTATTTT
TRBV4-2,TRBD1,NA,TRBJ2-5,CASSQDGVGTARETQYF,TGTGCCAGCAGCCAAGATGGGGTCGGGACAGCTAGAGAGACCCAGTACTTC
TRBV6-1,TRBD2,NA,TRBJ2-1,CASTKGLIAGNNEQFF,TGTGCCAGCACCAAGGGACTTATAGCGGGGAACAATGAGCAGTTCTTC
TRBV5-1,TRBD2,NA,TRBJ2-5,CASSLMGLPQETQYF,TGCGCCAGCAGCTTGATGGGACTACCGCAAGAGACCCAGTACTTC
TRBV9,NA,many,TRBJ2-2,CASSPRGVLSTGELFF,TGTGCCAGCAGCCCTAGGGGGGTTTTGAGCACCGGGGAGCTGTTTTTT
TRBV4-2,NA,NA,TRBJ1-2,CASSQDRSVGGRGYGYTF,TGTGCCAGCAGCCAAGATCGGTCCGTTGGGGGCCGAGGCTATGGCTACACCTTC
TRBV4-3,NA,few,TRBJ1-5,CASSQAFSFRVAAGNQPQHF,TGCGCCAGCAGCCAAGCGTTTTCATTCAGGGTGGCCGCGGGCAATCAGCCCCAGCATTTT
TRBV27,TRBD2,NA,TRBJ2-1,CASSPGLAGYYEQFF,TGTGCCAGCAGTCCGGGACTAGCGGGATACTATGAGCAGTTCTTC
TRBV5-1,NA,few,TRBJ1-3,CASSLTATYSGNTIYF,TGCGCCAGCAGCTTGACAGCTACCTACTCTGGAAACACCATATATTTT
TRBV29-1,NA,many,TRBJ2-3,CSVVFWGRDTQYF,TGCAGCGTTGTATTTTGGGGGCGAGATACGCAGTATTTT
TRBV12-3/TRBV12-4,TRBD2,few,TRBJ2-1,CASSSLAGGLGGEQFF,TGTGCCAGCAGTTCTCTAGCGGGAGGTCTTGGAGGTGAGCAGTTCTTC
TRBV3-1,TRBD1,NA,TRBJ1-4,CASSPGPGQPNEKLFF,TGTGCCAGCAGCCCAGGGCCGGGACAGCCTAATGAAAAACTGTTTTTT
TRBV20-1,TRBD2,few,TRBJ2-1,CSARGLAESYNEQFF,TGCAGTGCTAGAGGACTAGCGGAGTCCTACAATGAGCAGTTCTTC
TRBV6-1,NA,few,TRBJ2-2,CASRKGRTTGELFF,TGTGCCAGCCGAAAGGGGAGAACGACCGGGGAGCTGTTTTTT
TRBV20-1,NA,NA,TRBJ1-5,CSARQGGSVNQPQHF,TGCAGTGCTAGACAGGGAGGGAGTGTCAATCAGCCCCAGCATTTT
TRBV6-5,NA,many,TRBJ1-5,CASGGLRGFLHF,TGTGCCAGCGGGGGACTGAGGGGGTTCTTGCATTTT
TRBV5-5,TRBD1,many,TRBJ1-1,CASSGGQGRAGNTEAFF,TGTGCCAGCAGCGGTGGACAGGGGAGAGCGGGGAACACTGAAGCTTTCTTT
TRBV20-1,NA,NA,TRBJ2-2,CSARDPTRGSGELFF,TGCAGTGCTAGAGATCCCACCCGGGGATCCGGGGAGCTGTTTTTT
TRBV5-1,TRBD2,many,TRBJ2-3,CASSWTSGGAHTDTQYF,TGCGCCAGCAGCTGGACTAGCGGGGGTGCCCACACAGATACGCAGTATTTT
TRBV27,TRBD1,few,TRBJ1-5,CASRLGQGRNQPQHF,TGTGCCAGCAGGTTGGGACAGGGGCGCAATCAGCCCCAGCATTTT